This T cell receptor (beta chain) was sequenced during a study of OX40 agonist ivuxolimab in advanced cancers. In the study overall: Subjects had a mean age of around 60 years, with a range of 23 to 79; around 80% were male. Partial responses were recorded for three patients, including one with hepatocellular carcinoma and two with cutaneous melanoma. Points from the study as a whole: Expanded peripheral T-cell antigen specificity went undetermined.

The CDR3 loop spans 14 amino acids. Trimming cost V 4 bases and J 8 bases; bases outside gene matches: 8. Germline-derived CDR1 and CDR2 are SGHDN and FVKESK. Concerning this clone: Its antigen is unidentified.

The data were produced by immunoSEQ multiplex PCR, yet TCRdb's version contains in-frame clones alone and is incomplete. The repertoire holds 27,000 or so clones, with 84% as singletons. Individuals having autoimmune disease history or systemic immunosuppression were not enrolled. The sequence was obtained from an adult with an advanced solid tumor such as melanoma, head and neck, liver or kidney cancer. This sample comprised CD4+ or CD8+ T cells sorted from blood, obtained in a trial of the OX40 agonist ivuxolimab. The genes are TRBV14 and TRBJ2-7; 10 bases line up with TRBD1. The CDR3: CASSRGQGNIKQYF. In DNA, the CDR3 is TGTGCCAGCAGCCGGGGACAGGGGAATATTAAGCAGTACTTC. Looking up the rest from reference TRBV14 and TRBJ2-7 gives the full variable domain: EAGVTQFPSHSVIEKGQTVTLRCDPISGHDNLYWYRRVMGKEIKFLLHFVKESKQDESGMPNNRFLAERTGGTYSTLKVQPAELEDSGVYFCASSRGQGNIKQYFGPGTRLTVT.